This T cell receptor beta chain was captured by sequencing in a study of cytotoxic CD8 clonotypes in ibrutinib-treated CLL. Turning to the study itself: Results showed roughly 25 partial and 2 complete responses; following median roughly 66 months, approximately 14 remained remitted, roughly 12 advanced.

Broader study findings: For progressing versus sustained-remission patients, sampling times were not the same. Having risen at ibrutinib response, clonality had fallen back toward baseline by progression. Among the clonotypes, public ones were uncommon and contracted or held stable on treatment.

Of note for this clone: Antigen unknown.

Germline CDR1 is SGDLS and CDR2 is YYNGEE. The germline V and J ends were trimmed by 0 bases and 4 bases, with 11 bases remaining between them. The CDR3 spans 14 residues. Sequencing used immunoSEQ multiplex PCR; TCRdb keeps in-frame clones, though not all of them. This sample carries 70,000 to 85,000 clones, 65% to 85% of them seen once, and the ten largest clones take roughly 7.1%. The sequenced sample was PBMCs, obtained at disease progression, from a patient treated with ibrutinib. The rearrangement links TRBV9 to TRBJ2-7; D gene ambiguous. This TCR derives from a human donor with chronic lymphocytic leukemia. The CDR3 DNA sequence: TGTGCCAGCAGCGTAGGCCCTTTGTTTTACGAGCAGTACTTC. It yields the protein CASSVGPLFYEQYF.